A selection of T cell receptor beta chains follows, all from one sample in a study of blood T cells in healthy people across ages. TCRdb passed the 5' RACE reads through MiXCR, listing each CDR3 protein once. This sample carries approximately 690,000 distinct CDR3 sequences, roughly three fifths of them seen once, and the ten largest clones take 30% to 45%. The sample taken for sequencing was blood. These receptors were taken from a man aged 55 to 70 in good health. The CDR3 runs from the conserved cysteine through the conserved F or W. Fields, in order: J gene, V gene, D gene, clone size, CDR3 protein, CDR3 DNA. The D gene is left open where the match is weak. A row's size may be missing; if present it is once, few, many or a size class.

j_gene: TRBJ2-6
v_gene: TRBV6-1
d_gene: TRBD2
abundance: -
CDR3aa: CASRKPGLAGSGGSGANVLTF
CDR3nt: TGTGCCAGCAGGAAACCGGGACTAGCGGGGAGCGGAGGCTCTGGGGCCAACGTCCTGACTTTC

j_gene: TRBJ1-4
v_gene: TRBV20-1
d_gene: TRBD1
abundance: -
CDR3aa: CSAPGTVNEKLFF
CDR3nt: TGCAGTGCTCCCGGGACAGTCAATGAAAAACTGTTTTTT

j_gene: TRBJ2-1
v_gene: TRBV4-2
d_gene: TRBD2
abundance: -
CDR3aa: CASSQDPGLAGGSSYNEQFF
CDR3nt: TGTGCCAGCAGCCAAGATCCCGGACTAGCGGGGGGGAGCTCCTACAATGAGCAGTTCTTC

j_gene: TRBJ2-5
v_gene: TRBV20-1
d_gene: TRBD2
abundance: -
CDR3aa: CSASDGLAGETQYF
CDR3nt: TGCAGTGCTAGCGACGGACTAGCGGGAGAGACCCAGTACTTC

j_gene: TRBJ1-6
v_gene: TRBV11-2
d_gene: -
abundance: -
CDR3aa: CASSSMDSNSPLHF
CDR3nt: TGTGCCAGCAGCTCCATGGACTCTAATTCACCCCTCCACTTT

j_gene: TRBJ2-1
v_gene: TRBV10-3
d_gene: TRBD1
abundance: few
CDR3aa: CAITHGGQGVDNEQFF
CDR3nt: TGTGCCATCACCCACGGGGGACAGGGGGTCGACAATGAGCAGTTCTTC

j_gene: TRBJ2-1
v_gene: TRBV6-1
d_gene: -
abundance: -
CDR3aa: CASSEAPGWQFF
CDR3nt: TGTGCCAGCAGTGAAGCGCCTGGTTGGCAGTTCTTC

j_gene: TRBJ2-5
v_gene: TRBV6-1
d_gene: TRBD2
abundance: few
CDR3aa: CASRRLAGVQETQYF
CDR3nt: TGTGCCAGCAGGCGACTAGCGGGCGTCCAAGAGACCCAGTACTTC

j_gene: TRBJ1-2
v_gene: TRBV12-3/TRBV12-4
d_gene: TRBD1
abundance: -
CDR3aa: CASSLGTGEVHGYTF
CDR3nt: TGTGCCAGCAGTTTAGGGACAGGGGAAGTCCATGGCTACACCTTC

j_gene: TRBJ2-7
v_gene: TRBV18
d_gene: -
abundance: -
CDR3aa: CASSPSTLGREQYF
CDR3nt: TGTGCCAGCTCACCCTCGACCCTTGGCCGTGAGCAGTACTTC

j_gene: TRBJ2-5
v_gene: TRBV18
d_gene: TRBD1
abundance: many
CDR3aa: CASSPRDRGETQYF
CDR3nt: TGTGCCAGCAGCCCCCGGGACAGGGGAGAGACCCAGTACTTC

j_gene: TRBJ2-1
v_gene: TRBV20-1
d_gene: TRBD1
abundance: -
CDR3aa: CSAGETGPSSPNEQFF
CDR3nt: TGCAGTGCTGGAGAGACAGGGCCCTCCTCCCCTAATGAGCAGTTCTTC

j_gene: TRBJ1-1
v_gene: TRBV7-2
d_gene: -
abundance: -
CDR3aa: CASSLGLGGADTEAFF
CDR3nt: TGTGCCAGCAGCTTAGGTTTGGGGGGGGCCGACACTGAAGCTTTCTTT

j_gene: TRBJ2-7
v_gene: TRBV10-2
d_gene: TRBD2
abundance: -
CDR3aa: CASSQERGVYEQYF
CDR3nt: TGCGCCAGCAGCCAGGAGCGGGGGGTCTACGAGCAGTACTTC

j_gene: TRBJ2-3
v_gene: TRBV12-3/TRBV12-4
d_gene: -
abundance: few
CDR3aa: CASSLARGRTFSTDTQYF
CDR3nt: TGTGCCAGCAGTTTAGCGCGGGGCAGGACCTTCTCCACAGATACGCAGTATTTT

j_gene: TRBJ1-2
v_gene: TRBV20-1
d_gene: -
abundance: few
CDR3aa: CSAKDSRANYGYTF
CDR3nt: TGCAGTGCTAAGGACAGCCGAGCTAACTATGGCTACACCTTC

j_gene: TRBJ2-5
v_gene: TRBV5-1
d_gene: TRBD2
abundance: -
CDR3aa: CASSLELAGGPETQYF
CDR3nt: TGCGCCAGCAGCTTGGAACTAGCGGGGGGTCCAGAGACCCAGTACTTC

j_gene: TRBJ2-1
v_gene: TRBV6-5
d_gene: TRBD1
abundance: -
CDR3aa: CASSDRGERDNEQFF
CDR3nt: TGTGCCAGCAGTGACAGGGGAGAGCGGGACAATGAGCAGTTCTTC